The rows below give T cell receptor beta chains drawn from one sample of a study of T cell repertoires in cytomegalovirus infection. TCRdb analysed the reads with MiXCR anew, one entry per CDR3 protein. The data show fewer than 950,000 distinct CDR3 sequences, with 32% seen just once and around 12% held by the top ten. Antigens of these TCRs are unknown. Sequencing used cultured CD8+ T cells from PBMCs, obtained from culture after CMV antigen stimulation. The receptors here all came from a human donor in good health (CMV status not recorded). Some clones in this sample may be carry-over from other donors' samples. Both conserved end residues are part of each CDR3. A D gene is named only where the DNA matches it firmly. For some rows the clone size is stated as once, few or many, or as a class when expanded; others skip it.

J | V | length | size | D | CDR3 | DNA
TRBJ2-1 | TRBV5-1 | 17 | NA | TRBD1 | CASTWTGQPAFYNEQFF | TGCGCCAGCACATGGACAGGGCAACCCGCCTTCTACAATGAGCAGTTCTTC
TRBJ2-5 | TRBV15 | 19 | NA | TRBD2 | CATSTPTRRTSGNQETQYF | TGTGCCACCAGCACACCCACGAGGCGGACTAGCGGGAACCAAGAGACCCAGTACTTC
TRBJ2-2 | TRBV20-1 | 17 | NA | TRBD1 | CSARGVTGGWNTGELFF | TGCAGTGCTAGGGGGGTCACAGGGGGCTGGAACACCGGGGAGCTGTTTTTT
TRBJ2-7 | TRBV9 | 14 | NA | TRBD1 | CASSGWDRADEQYF | TGTGCCAGCAGCGGTTGGGACAGGGCCGACGAGCAGTACTTC
TRBJ2-3 | TRBV7-3 | 15 | NA | NA | CASSDLDLAGDTQYF | TGTGCCAGCAGCGACCTAGACTTAGCAGGAGATACGCAGTATTTT
TRBJ1-1 | TRBV6-4 | 15 | NA | NA | CASSERFQTNTEAFF | TGTGCCAGCAGTGAAAGGTTTCAAACCAACACTGAAGCTTTCTTT
TRBJ2-4 | TRBV11-3 | 16 | once | NA | CASSLSSGLAKNIQYF | TGTGCCAGCAGCCTTTCCTCAGGGCTAGCCAAAAACATTCAGTACTTC
TRBJ1-5 | TRBV5-4 | 14 | NA | NA | CASSLAGDNQPQHF | TGTGCCAGCAGCTTGGCAGGGGATAATCAGCCCCAGCATTTT
TRBJ2-3 | TRBV7-2 | 14 | many | TRBD1 | CASSFRGHMDTQYF | TGTGCCAGCAGCTTCAGGGGGCACATGGATACGCAGTATTTT
TRBJ2-3 | TRBV7-8 | 20 | many | TRBD1 | CASSLFRRVPRDRRTDTQYF | TGTGCCAGCAGCTTATTTCGTAGGGTGCCCAGGGACAGGCGAACAGATACGCAGTATTTT
TRBJ2-5 | TRBV6-1 | 15 | NA | NA | CASSESAGRMETQYF | TGTGCCAGCAGTGAAAGCGCAGGGAGGATGGAGACCCAGTACTTC
TRBJ2-3 | TRBV20-1 | 14 | NA | NA | CSPSHLYGTDTQYF | TGCAGTCCATCCCACCTATACGGCACAGATACGCAGTATTTT
TRBJ1-4 | TRBV5-1 | 14 | NA | NA | CASSLEGKDEKLFF | TGCGCCAGCAGCTTGGAGGGGAAGGATGAAAAACTGTTTTTT
TRBJ1-1 | TRBV7-2 | 15 | many | TRBD1 | CASSLDRGGGTEAFF | TGTGCCAGCAGCCTAGACAGGGGTGGGGGCACTGAAGCTTTCTTT